Reported below is one TCR beta chain. The data originate from a study of T cell changes during pregnancy in multiple sclerosis. With 0 bases removed from V and 0 bases from J, the gap between germline ends came to 15 bases. Germline CDR1 reads SGHNT; CDR2 reads YENEEA. The CDR3 loop spans 18 amino acids. Using immunoSEQ multiplex PCR, the repertoire was profiled, and TCRdb retains in-frame clones only, with some absent. The sample shows over 50,000 clones, 90% of them seen only once. The chain combines TRBV11-3 with TRBJ2-1, with D possibly TRBD2 on 8 matching bases. This TCR was sampled from a female donor in good health, enrolled as a control in a pregnancy study. The source material was peripheral blood, sampled in the first trimester of pregnancy. CDR3 loop: CASSLDQGGTSSYNEQFF. DNA of the CDR3: TGTGCCAGCAGCTTAGATCAGGGGGGGACTAGCTCCTACAATGAGCAGTTCTTC.